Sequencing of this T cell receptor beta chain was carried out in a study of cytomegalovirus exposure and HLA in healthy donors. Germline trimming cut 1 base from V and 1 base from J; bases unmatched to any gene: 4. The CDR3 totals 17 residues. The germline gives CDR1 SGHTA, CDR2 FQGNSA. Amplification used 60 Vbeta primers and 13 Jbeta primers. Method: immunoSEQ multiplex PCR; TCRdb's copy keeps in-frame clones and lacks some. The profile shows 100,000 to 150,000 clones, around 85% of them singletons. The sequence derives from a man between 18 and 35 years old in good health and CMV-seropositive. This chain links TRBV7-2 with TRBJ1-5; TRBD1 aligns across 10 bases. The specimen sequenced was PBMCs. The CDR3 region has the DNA TGTGCCAGCAGCTTAGAGACAGGGGGCCTAAGCAATCAGCCCCAGCATTTT. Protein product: CASSLETGGLSNQPQHF.